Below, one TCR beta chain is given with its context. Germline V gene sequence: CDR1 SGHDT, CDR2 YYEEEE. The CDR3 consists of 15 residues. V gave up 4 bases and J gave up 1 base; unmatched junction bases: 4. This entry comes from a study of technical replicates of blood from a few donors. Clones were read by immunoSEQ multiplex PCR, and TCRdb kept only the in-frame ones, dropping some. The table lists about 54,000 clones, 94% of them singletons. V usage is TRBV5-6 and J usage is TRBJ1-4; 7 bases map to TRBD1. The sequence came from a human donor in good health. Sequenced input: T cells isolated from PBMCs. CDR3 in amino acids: CASSRTGETNEKLFF. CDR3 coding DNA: TGTGCCAGCAGCCGAACAGGGGAAACTAATGAAAAACTGTTTTTT. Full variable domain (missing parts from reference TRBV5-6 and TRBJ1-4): DAGVTQSPTHLIKTRGQQVTLRCSPKSGHDTVSWYQQALGQGPQFIFQYYEEEERQRGNFPDRFSGHQFPNYSSELNVNALLLGDSALYLCASSRTGETNEKLFFGSGTQLSVL.